What follows are 8 T cell receptor beta chains derived from one specimen sequenced in a study of blood T cells in healthy people across ages. A second PCR, run for roughly 7 to 11 cycles, used a sample-barcoded 5' primer plus a J-beta primer mix. MiXCR, applied by TCRdb to the 5' RACE reads, yields one record per CDR3 protein. The sample lists 800,000 or so distinct CDR3 sequences; about 25% were seen once. Separately, the same data were catalogued under a study of T cells of mothers and their children.

Sample: blood. These receptor sequences come from a boy aged 10-17 years in good health.

This clonotype was seen only a few times. The chain couples TRBV7-2 to TRBJ2-5; D may be TRBD1 (6 bases). Trimming stripped 5 bases from V and 0 bases from J, with 10 bases between. The V gene's germline CDR1 is SGHTA and CDR2 FQGNSA. This CDR3 spans 14 amino acids. In DNA form, the CDR3 reads TGTGCCAGCAGCCCGGACAGTTACCAAGAGACCCAGTACTTC. Amino acids: CASSPDSYQETQYF.

The chain employs TRBV19 and TRBJ2-5; D assignment may be TRBD1 or TRBD2 (5 bases each). The J call could be wrong; TRBJ2-1 is a better fit for the DNA end. The CDR3 consists of 12 residues. The V gene's germline CDR1 is LNHDA and CDR2 SQIVND (reference sequence). CDR3 nucleotide sequence: TGTGCCAGTAGTACGCCGGGACCGCAGCAGTTCTTC. Its protein is CASSTPGPQQFF.

DNA of the CDR3: TGTGCCAGCAGCTTTTCCTCGGCAGGGGCCTACGAGCAGTACTTC. Amino acids: CASSFSSAGAYEQYF. The J gene is TRBJ2-5, the V gene TRBV7-9, with D tentatively TRBD1 (6 bases). The J call may not be correct, given that the DNA end is closer to TRBJ2-7. CDR3 size: 15 residues. CDR1 SEHNR and CDR2 FQNEAQ come from the germline V gene (reference sequence).

The CDR3: CSVPRPKANYF. Here the CDR3 DNA reads TGCAGCGTTCCCCGCCCTAAAGCGAATTACTTC. The genes are TRBV29-1 and TRBJ2-5; D uncertain. From germline, CDR1 is SQVTM and CDR2 ANQGSEA. Deletions cut 5 bases from V and 14 bases from J, with 18 bases between. This CDR3 spans 11 amino acids.

This CDR3 is CAWSAWEGNTEAFF. For the CDR3, the DNA is TGTGCCTGGAGTGCCTGGGAGGGGAACACTGAAGCTTTCTTT. The V call is TRBV30, the J call TRBJ1-1; D uncertain. Trimming stripped 1 base from V and 1 base from J, with 10 bases between. CDR3 length: 14 residues. Germline V gene lookup returns CDR1 GTSNPN and CDR2 SVGIG (reference sequence). The full variable domain, with the rest looked up from reference TRBV30 and TRBJ1-1, is SQTIHQWPATLVQPVGSPLSLECTVEGTSNPNLYWYRQAAGRGLQLLFYSVGIGQISSEVPQNLSASRPQDRQFILSSKKLLLSDSGFYLCAWSAWEGNTEAFFGQGTRLTVV.

This clonotype was recorded a few times. The chain couples TRBV28 to TRBJ2-1; possibly TRBD2 for D (7 bases). V was clipped by 7 bases and J by 7 bases, with 14 bases between them. CDR3 length: 13 residues. The V gene's germline CDR1 is MDHEN and CDR2 SYDVKM. DNA of the CDR3: TGTGCCAGCACGAGGGGGGGTAGTAATGAGCAGTTCTTC. Its translation: CASTRGGSNEQFF.

This clonotype has just a few counts. The chain carries TRBV7-9 and TRBJ2-5; TRBD1 might be the D (5 bases). The V gene lost 2 bases and the J gene lost 4 bases, with 14 bases spanning the gap. From germline, CDR1 is SEHNR and CDR2 FQNEAQ (reference sequence). The CDR3 loop spans 15 amino acids. The CDR3 region has the DNA TGTGCCAGCAGCTTATCCAGGGCTTGGGGAGAGACCCAGTACTTC. This sequence encodes CASSLSRAWGETQYF.

This clonotype was seen more than once but under ten times. This may come from a read error, since a much larger clone is one base off. The chain combines TRBV29-1 with TRBJ2-7, with unresolved D. V lost 7 bases and J 5 bases, leaving 12 bases between the germline ends. Germline-derived CDR1 and CDR2 are SQVTM and ANQGSEA. CDR3 size: 11 residues. The CDR3 coding sequence is TGCAGCGCTAAGGATTTGGACGAGCAGTACTTC. Translating gives CSAKDLDEQYF.